These 15 T cell receptor beta chains were all obtained from the same sample, sequenced in a study of cytomegalovirus exposure and HLA in healthy donors. The PCR was carried out with 60 Vbeta primers and 13 Jbeta primers. Profiling relied on immunoSEQ multiplex PCR, and the TCRdb table lists in-frame clones only, not all of them. The sample contains just under 95,000 clones, over 70% of which appear only once. The source material was PBMCs. All receptors come from a girl aged 2-9 years in good health and CMV-seropositive.

The chain uses TRBV6-5 and TRBJ1-3, with a possible D match to TRBD1 (5 bases). The CDR3 runs to 15 residues. The V gene lost 10 bases and the J gene lost 1 base, with 17 bases spanning the gap. CDR1 MNHEY and CDR2 SVGAGI come from the germline V gene. CDR3 loop: CATLSKGLSGNTIYF. In DNA form, the CDR3 reads TGTGCCACTCTCTCTAAGGGACTTTCTGGAAACACCATATATTTT.

The chain recombines TRBV19 with TRBJ2-3, with D possibly matching TRBD2 (6 bases). V dropped 10 bases and J dropped 0 bases, with 14 bases sitting between them. The CDR3 runs to 14 residues. In germline, CDR1 is LNHDA, CDR2 SQIVND (reference sequence). The CDR3 nucleotides are TGTGCCACCCCGCCGGGAGACAGCACAGATACGCAGTATTTT. Translated: CATPPGDSTDTQYF.

The V and J genes are TRBV7-9 and TRBJ2-7; 9 bases line up with TRBD1. Germline V gene sequence: CDR1 SEHNR, CDR2 FQNEAQ (reference sequence). CDR3 length: 15 amino acids. The V gene end was trimmed by 4 bases and the J gene end by 5 bases; junction bases not matched to a gene: 9. CDR3 sequence reads: CASSWGQGVFNEQYF. CDR3 coding DNA: TGTGCCAGCAGCTGGGGACAGGGAGTGTTCAACGAGCAGTACTTC.

This clone was seen only a few times. V is TRBV7-9 and J is TRBJ2-7; 10 bases are a match to TRBD2. Trimming took 4 bases from V and 2 from J; bases not matched to a gene: 11. This CDR3 contains 17 residues. The V gene's germline CDR1 is SEHNR and CDR2 FQNEAQ (reference sequence). The CDR3 here is CASSWNWGLAGAYEQYF. CDR3 DNA sequence: TGTGCCAGCAGCTGGAATTGGGGGCTAGCGGGAGCCTACGAGCAGTACTTC.

V gene TRBV28 combines with J gene TRBJ2-1; possibly TRBD1 for D (7 bases). The germline V and J ends were trimmed by 6 bases and 9 bases, with 18 bases remaining between them. The CDR3 is 14 amino acids. Per the germline V gene, CDR1 is MDHEN and CDR2 is SYDVKM. For the CDR3, the DNA is TGTGCCAGCAGGCCACAGGGGAGGCCATTTGAGCAGTTCTTC. Amino acids: CASRPQGRPFEQFF.

J is TRBJ1-5 and V is TRBV15; unclear D gene. CDR1 is LNHNV, CDR2 YYDKDF, per germline (reference sequence). The CDR3 has 16 amino acids. The V gene lost 0 bases and the J gene lost 2 bases, with 11 bases spanning the gap. For the CDR3, the DNA is TGTGCCACCAGCAGAGAGGCCCTGCTGGGCAATCAGCCCCAGCATTTT. This codes for CATSREALLGNQPQHF.

This clone appeared a few times. J is TRBJ2-5 and V is TRBV7-9, with TRBD2 as a possible D gene (5 bases). The CDR3 covers 15 residues. V gave up 1 base and J gave up 0 bases, with 9 bases separating them. Germline CDR1 is SEHNR and CDR2 is FQNEAQ (reference sequence). The CDR3 DNA reads TGTGCCAGCAGCTTAGTACAGCGGTACCAAGAGACCCAGTACTTC. Its protein product is CASSLVQRYQETQYF.

This clone has a handful of counts. The rearrangement links TRBV6-1 to TRBJ2-1, with 10 positions matching TRBD2. Losses at the gene ends were 2 bases for V and 6 bases for J; bases not matched to a gene: 13. This CDR3 region has 18 residues. Germline V gene sequence: CDR1 MNHNS, CDR2 SASEGT. The CDR3 DNA follows: TGTGCCAGCAGTGAAATTGCAACCGGCCTAGCGGGAGTCAATGAGCAGTTCTTC. Translated: CASSEIATGLAGVNEQFF.

This chain uses TRBV6-5 with TRBJ2-7; TRBD2 agrees at 11 bases. Germline trimming cut 7 bases from V and 2 bases from J; bases unmatched to any gene: 7. Germline assignment: CDR1 MNHEY and CDR2 SVGAGI. The CDR3 has 15 amino acids. The chain's CDR3 is CASTWSTSGTYEQYF. CDR3 bases: TGTGCCAGCACCTGGTCGACTAGCGGGACCTACGAGCAGTACTTC.

This chain joins TRBV7-3 and TRBJ2-1; 10 positions agree with TRBD2. Looked up from germline, CDR1 is SGHTA and CDR2 is FQGTGA. This CDR3 is built from 21 residues. V dropped 5 bases and J dropped 0; count of bases not matched to a gene: 19. The CDR3, as DNA: TGTGCCAGCAGCCGAAAAATCGTAGCGGGGCCTAGCGGGAGCTCCTACAATGAGCAGTTCTTC. Amino acids: CASSRKIVAGPSGSSYNEQFF.

The chain employs TRBV7-9 and TRBJ1-5; D call uncertain. The CDR3 sequence is 13 residues long. Between the trimmed V and J ends, which lost 5 bases and 0 bases, there was a span of 5 bases. Germline CDR1 is SEHNR and CDR2 is FQNEAQ (reference sequence). The CDR3 here is CASSHGSNQPQHF. Here the CDR3 DNA reads TGTGCCAGCAGCCACGGTAGCAATCAGCCCCAGCATTTT.

The J gene is TRBJ2-7, the V gene TRBV27, with a tentative D call TRBD1 (5 bases). Germline loops: CDR1 MNHEY, CDR2 SMNVEV (reference sequence). The length of the CDR3 is 14 residues. Trimming took off 5 bases at V and 4 bases at J, with 15 bases between the two ends. The CDR3 protein is CASSLRQRSYEQYF. The DNA of the CDR3 is TGTGCCAGCAGTCTTAGACAGAGAAGTTACGAGCAGTACTTC.

The chain employs TRBV5-4 and TRBJ1-2, with no clear D. The CDR3 contains 14 residues. Per germline, CDR1 SGHNT and CDR2 YYREEE (reference sequence). Trimming removed 3 bases from V and 4 bases from J, with 13 bases in between. The CDR3 here is CASSSAREGYGYTF. CDR3 sequence (DNA): TGTGCCAGCAGCTCCGCGCGGGAGGGCTATGGCTACACCTTC.

This clone was recorded only once. The chain links TRBV9 to TRBJ1-4; no definite D call. The CDR3 has 15 amino acids. The germline V and J ends were trimmed by 0 bases and 8 bases, with 14 bases remaining between them. The germline V gene encodes CDR1 SGDLS and CDR2 YYNGEE. For the CDR3, the DNA is TGTGCCAGCAGCGTAGGCGGCTATGGGGAGGAAAAACTGTTTTTT. This gives the protein CASSVGGYGEEKLFF. The full variable domain, with the rest looked up from reference TRBV9 and TRBJ1-4, is DSGVTQTPKHLITATGQRVTLRCSPRSGDLSVYWYQQSLDQGLQFLIQYYNGEERAKGNILERFSAQQFPDLHSELNLSSLELGDSALYFCASSVGGYGEEKLFFGSGTQLSVL.

The chain carries TRBV7-9 and TRBJ1-3; tentatively, D is TRBD1 (6 bases). This CDR3 comprises 15 residues. The germline CDR1 and CDR2 sequences are SEHNR and FQNEAQ (reference sequence). Trimming cost V 5 bases and J 2 bases, with 13 bases left between them. CDR3 bases: TGTGCCAGCAGCCTCATCAGGGGTACTGGAAACACCATATATTTT. Translation: CASSLIRGTGNTIYF.